The rows below give T cell receptor beta chains drawn from one sample of a study of cytomegalovirus exposure and HLA in healthy donors. TCRdb's table, derived via immunoSEQ multiplex PCR, lists solely in-frame clones and lacks some. Among approximately 240,000 clones listed, approximately 82% were seen once. Sequenced input: PBMCs. Every receptor here comes from a woman aged 40 to 49 in good health and CMV-seronegative. Each CDR3 is given with its conserved first and last residue. The order of the fields is J gene, V gene, D gene, clone size, CDR3 DNA, CDR3 protein. The D gene is left open where the match is weak. Only part of the rows carry a size: once, few, many, or a class if the clone is expanded.

j_gene: TRBJ2-1
v_gene: TRBV30
d_gene: TRBD1
abundance: NA
CDR3nt: TGTGCCTGGGTCCGGGACAGGGTTTACAATGAGCAGTTCTTC
CDR3aa: CAWVRDRVYNEQFF

j_gene: TRBJ2-4
v_gene: TRBV5-4
d_gene: NA
abundance: NA
CDR3nt: TGTGCCAGCAGCTTGGACCAGAAAAACATTCAGTACTTC
CDR3aa: CASSLDQKNIQYF

j_gene: TRBJ1-2
v_gene: TRBV28
d_gene: NA
abundance: NA
CDR3nt: TGTGCCAGCAGTCCACCGGGGAATGGCTACACCTTC
CDR3aa: CASSPPGNGYTF

j_gene: TRBJ2-7
v_gene: TRBV30
d_gene: NA
abundance: NA
CDR3nt: TGTGCCTGGAGTGTTTGGGGCCCCCCCTACGAGCAGTACTTC
CDR3aa: CAWSVWGPPYEQYF

j_gene: TRBJ1-1
v_gene: TRBV2
d_gene: NA
abundance: NA
CDR3nt: TGTGCCAGCAGTGAAGCGGGCCAGGATCGATTTTTGACTGAAGCTTTCTTT
CDR3aa: CASSEAGQDRFLTEAFF

j_gene: TRBJ1-5
v_gene: TRBV6-1
d_gene: TRBD1
abundance: NA
CDR3nt: TGTGCCAGCAGTGCAATGCCCGGACAGGGATGGCATCAGCCCCAGCATTTT
CDR3aa: CASSAMPGQGWHQPQHF

j_gene: TRBJ2-1
v_gene: TRBV7-3
d_gene: TRBD1
abundance: NA
CDR3nt: TGTGCCAGCAGCCTCGACAGGGGAAATGAGCAGTTCTTC
CDR3aa: CASSLDRGNEQFF

j_gene: TRBJ2-2
v_gene: TRBV7-9
d_gene: NA
abundance: few
CDR3nt: TGTGCCAGCAGCTCCGGGACATCACGGGGCGGGGAGCTGTTTTTT
CDR3aa: CASSSGTSRGGELFF

j_gene: TRBJ2-5
v_gene: TRBV5-4
d_gene: NA
abundance: NA
CDR3nt: TGTGCCAGCAGTACAGACAGACAAGAGACCCAGTACTTC
CDR3aa: CASSTDRQETQYF

j_gene: TRBJ2-5
v_gene: TRBV18
d_gene: TRBD1
abundance: NA
CDR3nt: TGTGCCAGCTCGCCAACGACAGGGGGCGGAGAGACCCAGTACTTC
CDR3aa: CASSPTTGGGETQYF

j_gene: TRBJ2-3
v_gene: TRBV5-6
d_gene: NA
abundance: NA
CDR3nt: TGTGCCAGCAGCTTTTCCCTCTCTAGCACAGATACGCAGTATTTT
CDR3aa: CASSFSLSSTDTQYF

j_gene: TRBJ1-2
v_gene: TRBV7-9
d_gene: TRBD1
abundance: NA
CDR3nt: TGTGCCAGCAGCTTAGGGCAGGGGGCTAACTATGGCTACACCTTC
CDR3aa: CASSLGQGANYGYTF

j_gene: TRBJ1-5
v_gene: TRBV9
d_gene: NA
abundance: NA
CDR3nt: TGTGCCAGCAGCTCGGACAGCTATAGCAATCAGCCCCAGCATTTT
CDR3aa: CASSSDSYSNQPQHF

j_gene: TRBJ1-1
v_gene: TRBV19
d_gene: NA
abundance: NA
CDR3nt: TGTGCCAGTAGTATCGGAGGACAGGAAGCTTTCTTT
CDR3aa: CASSIGGQEAFF

j_gene: TRBJ1-1
v_gene: TRBV4-3
d_gene: TRBD1
abundance: few
CDR3nt: TGCGCCAGCAGCCCTGCCGGGCAGGGGGCTGAAGCTTTCTTT
CDR3aa: CASSPAGQGAEAFF

j_gene: TRBJ2-5
v_gene: TRBV19
d_gene: NA
abundance: NA
CDR3nt: TGTGCCAGTAGTACGCGGAGGTACCAAGAGACCCAGTACTTC
CDR3aa: CASSTRRYQETQYF

j_gene: TRBJ1-3
v_gene: TRBV2
d_gene: NA
abundance: once
CDR3nt: TGTGCCAGCAGCCGGACAATTGGAAACACCATATATTTT
CDR3aa: CASSRTIGNTIYF

j_gene: TRBJ1-5
v_gene: TRBV19
d_gene: NA
abundance: NA
CDR3nt: TGTGCCAGTAGTATGAGGGGGGGGGAGAGCAATCAGCCCCAGCATTTT
CDR3aa: CASSMRGGESNQPQHF

j_gene: TRBJ1-1
v_gene: TRBV14
d_gene: TRBD1
abundance: NA
CDR3nt: TGTGCCAGCAGCCAATGGACAGGCCAGAACACTGAAGCTTTCTTT
CDR3aa: CASSQWTGQNTEAFF

j_gene: TRBJ2-7
v_gene: TRBV6-1
d_gene: NA
abundance: NA
CDR3nt: TGTGCCAGCAGTGATGTCGGTAACTACGAGCAGTACTTC
CDR3aa: CASSDVGNYEQYF

j_gene: TRBJ1-1
v_gene: TRBV30
d_gene: NA
abundance: once
CDR3nt: TGTGCCTGGAAGGAGGGCTTGGACACTGAAGCTTTCTTT
CDR3aa: CAWKEGLDTEAFF

j_gene: TRBJ1-3
v_gene: TRBV7-2
d_gene: NA
abundance: NA
CDR3nt: TGTGCCAGCAGCCCGAGAGGGACACCGGAGGCCTCTGGAAACACCATATATTTT
CDR3aa: CASSPRGTPEASGNTIYF

j_gene: TRBJ1-2
v_gene: TRBV30
d_gene: NA
abundance: NA
CDR3nt: TGTGCCTGGAGGGGGGGGGCTCAAGGCTACACCTTC
CDR3aa: CAWRGGAQGYTF

j_gene: TRBJ2-5
v_gene: TRBV29-1
d_gene: TRBD1
abundance: NA
CDR3nt: TGCAGCGTTGCATGGACAGGGTTGGAGACCCAGTACTTC
CDR3aa: CSVAWTGLETQYF

j_gene: TRBJ1-5
v_gene: TRBV28
d_gene: TRBD1
abundance: once
CDR3nt: TGTGCCAGCAGCCTCCGACAGGGGCTACTTCAGCCCCAGCATTTT
CDR3aa: CASSLRQGLLQPQHF

j_gene: TRBJ2-1
v_gene: TRBV19
d_gene: NA
abundance: NA
CDR3nt: TGTGCCAGTAGTGAGGGGGGCGGCGGGAGATACAATGAGCAGTTCTTC
CDR3aa: CASSEGGGGRYNEQFF

j_gene: TRBJ2-1
v_gene: TRBV6-1
d_gene: TRBD2
abundance: NA
CDR3nt: TGTGCCAGCAGTGAAGATGTGGGGGGGTTTGGGGCCGCTCACTCCTACAATGAGCAGTTCTTC
CDR3aa: CASSEDVGGFGAAHSYNEQFF

j_gene: TRBJ1-6
v_gene: TRBV9
d_gene: NA
abundance: NA
CDR3nt: TGTGCCAGCAGCGTACGCGATCAAAATTCACCCCTCCACTTT
CDR3aa: CASSVRDQNSPLHF

j_gene: TRBJ2-1
v_gene: TRBV7-9
d_gene: NA
abundance: NA
CDR3nt: TGTGCCAGCGAAACAGGGTATGAGCAGTTCTTC
CDR3aa: CASETGYEQFF

j_gene: TRBJ2-7
v_gene: TRBV5-6
d_gene: NA
abundance: NA
CDR3nt: TGTGCCAGCAGCTTGGTTCCAGTTGCTGCGGGCTACAACGAGCAGTACTTC
CDR3aa: CASSLVPVAAGYNEQYF

j_gene: TRBJ1-1
v_gene: TRBV7-6
d_gene: NA
abundance: NA
CDR3nt: TGTGCCAGCAGCTTAAGGGGGATCGGCACTGAAGCTTTCTTT
CDR3aa: CASSLRGIGTEAFF

j_gene: TRBJ1-1
v_gene: TRBV7-6
d_gene: NA
abundance: once
CDR3nt: TGTGCCAGCAGCTTAGCGGGAGGGGGGGGCACTGAAGCTTTCTTT
CDR3aa: CASSLAGGGGTEAFF

j_gene: TRBJ2-3
v_gene: TRBV5-1
d_gene: NA
abundance: NA
CDR3nt: TGCGCCAGCAGCTTGGGACAGACCTCGGATACGCAGTATTTT
CDR3aa: CASSLGQTSDTQYF

j_gene: TRBJ2-7
v_gene: TRBV19
d_gene: NA
abundance: NA
CDR3nt: TGTGCCAGTAGTATTCGGGGCAGGGGCTACGAGCAGTACTTC
CDR3aa: CASSIRGRGYEQYF

j_gene: TRBJ1-5
v_gene: TRBV19
d_gene: TRBD1
abundance: NA
CDR3nt: TGTGCCAGTAGTATGGGACAGTCTCCCCAGCATTTT
CDR3aa: CASSMGQSPQHF

j_gene: TRBJ1-4
v_gene: TRBV28
d_gene: NA
abundance: NA
CDR3nt: TGTGCCAGCGGCCTCAGGGAAAAACTGTTTTTT
CDR3aa: CASGLREKLFF

j_gene: TRBJ1-1
v_gene: TRBV5-1
d_gene: NA
abundance: NA
CDR3nt: TGCGCCAGCAGCTTCGAGGGTGGGACTGAAGCTTTCTTT
CDR3aa: CASSFEGGTEAFF

j_gene: TRBJ2-2
v_gene: TRBV2
d_gene: NA
abundance: NA
CDR3nt: TGTGCCAGCAGTGATCCGGGTTGGTCGGGTGGTGGCCGGAACACCGGGGAGCTGTTTTTT
CDR3aa: CASSDPGWSGGGRNTGELFF

j_gene: TRBJ2-5
v_gene: TRBV7-2
d_gene: NA
abundance: NA
CDR3nt: TGTGCCAGCAGCTTAGAGTTACTAGCATGGCAGACCCAGTACTTC
CDR3aa: CASSLELLAWQTQYF

j_gene: TRBJ1-1
v_gene: TRBV18
d_gene: TRBD1
abundance: NA
CDR3nt: TGTGCCAGCTGGACAGGGGGCCTGAACACTGAAGCTTTCTTT
CDR3aa: CASWTGGLNTEAFF

j_gene: TRBJ2-7
v_gene: TRBV30
d_gene: NA
abundance: NA
CDR3nt: TGTGCCTGGAGTGTCGGCACAGGTGAACGCGAGCAGTACTTC
CDR3aa: CAWSVGTGEREQYF

j_gene: TRBJ2-7
v_gene: TRBV11-2
d_gene: NA
abundance: NA
CDR3nt: TGTGCCAGCAGCTTATCTGCGGCAGAACTCTTCTACGAGCAGTACTTC
CDR3aa: CASSLSAAELFYEQYF

j_gene: TRBJ1-2
v_gene: TRBV5-6
d_gene: NA
abundance: once
CDR3nt: TGTGCCAGCAGCTTGGCAGGCGCCCACGACTATGGCTACACCTTC
CDR3aa: CASSLAGAHDYGYTF

j_gene: TRBJ2-3
v_gene: TRBV5-5
d_gene: TRBD2
abundance: NA
CDR3nt: TGTGCCAGCAGCGGACTAGCGGGAAGCACAGATACGCAGTATTTT
CDR3aa: CASSGLAGSTDTQYF

j_gene: TRBJ1-4
v_gene: TRBV5-1
d_gene: NA
abundance: NA
CDR3nt: TGCGCCAGCAGCCGTGGACGGGAAACTCAGAATGAAAAACTGTTTTTT
CDR3aa: CASSRGRETQNEKLFF

j_gene: TRBJ2-1
v_gene: TRBV11-2
d_gene: TRBD2
abundance: NA
CDR3nt: TGTGCCAGCAGCTTGACCTTTAAAGATAGCGGGGGGGCTAGTTTGTTCTTC
CDR3aa: CASSLTFKDSGGASLFF

j_gene: TRBJ2-3
v_gene: TRBV29-1
d_gene: NA
abundance: NA
CDR3nt: TGCAGCGCGACTATCGGCCCCACAGATACGCAGTATTTT
CDR3aa: CSATIGPTDTQYF

j_gene: TRBJ2-3
v_gene: TRBV29-1
d_gene: TRBD1
abundance: NA
CDR3nt: TGCAGCGCCCGGGACAGGCGTAGCACAGATACGCAGTATTTT
CDR3aa: CSARDRRSTDTQYF

j_gene: TRBJ2-7
v_gene: TRBV7-9
d_gene: TRBD1
abundance: NA
CDR3nt: TGTGCCAGCAGCCCCCGGGACAGAAGCTCCTACGAGCAGTACTTC
CDR3aa: CASSPRDRSSYEQYF

j_gene: TRBJ2-2
v_gene: TRBV10-3
d_gene: TRBD2
abundance: NA
CDR3nt: TGTGCCATCAGTGAGGCGAGACTAGCGGGGGGCTTCGGCGGGGAGCTGTTTTTT
CDR3aa: CAISEARLAGGFGGELFF

j_gene: TRBJ2-7
v_gene: TRBV27
d_gene: NA
abundance: NA
CDR3nt: TGTGCCAGCAGTCCCCTCTACGAGCAGTACTTC
CDR3aa: CASSPLYEQYF

j_gene: TRBJ2-1
v_gene: TRBV12-5
d_gene: NA
abundance: NA
CDR3nt: TGTGCTAGTGGTCCGGGGGAGCAGTTCTTC
CDR3aa: CASGPGEQFF

j_gene: TRBJ2-5
v_gene: TRBV19
d_gene: NA
abundance: NA
CDR3nt: TGTGCCAGTAGTCAAGAACGCCTGCGGGCGACCCAGTACTTC
CDR3aa: CASSQERLRATQYF

j_gene: TRBJ1-1
v_gene: TRBV7-3
d_gene: NA
abundance: NA
CDR3nt: TGTGCCAGCAGCCCCCTTGGGGGGGGGAACACTGAAGCTTTCTTT
CDR3aa: CASSPLGGGNTEAFF

j_gene: TRBJ1-1
v_gene: TRBV6-5
d_gene: TRBD1
abundance: few
CDR3nt: TGTGCCAGCAGCGCCGGGACAGGGGGCACTGAAGCTTTCTTT
CDR3aa: CASSAGTGGTEAFF

j_gene: TRBJ1-1
v_gene: TRBV21-1
d_gene: NA
abundance: NA
CDR3nt: TGTGCCAGCAGCTACAGGGCCGTGAGCACTGAAGCTTTCTTT
CDR3aa: CASSYRAVSTEAFF

j_gene: TRBJ1-1
v_gene: TRBV11-3
d_gene: NA
abundance: few
CDR3nt: TGTGCCAGCAGCTTAGAAGGGGTGAACACTGAAGCTTTCTTT
CDR3aa: CASSLEGVNTEAFF

j_gene: TRBJ1-2
v_gene: TRBV4-1
d_gene: TRBD1
abundance: once
CDR3nt: TGCGCCAGCAGCCAAACAGAACAGGGGACGGCTAACTATGGCTACACCTTC
CDR3aa: CASSQTEQGTANYGYTF

j_gene: TRBJ2-2
v_gene: TRBV19
d_gene: TRBD2
abundance: NA
CDR3nt: TGTGCCAGTAGTACGTCGGGGGGATACACCGGGGAGCTGTTTTTT
CDR3aa: CASSTSGGYTGELFF

j_gene: TRBJ1-1
v_gene: TRBV10-3
d_gene: TRBD1
abundance: few
CDR3nt: TGTGCCATCAGGGACAGGGGGCGGTCGGACACTGAAGCTTTCTTT
CDR3aa: CAIRDRGRSDTEAFF